This T cell receptor beta chain comes out of a study of cytomegalovirus exposure and HLA in healthy donors. Findings and caveats of the study: In a later analysis, 16,951 TCR beta sequences were associated with HLA alleles at 0.05 false discovery rate. Later analysis identified several of the most significant clusters that appeared linked to common viral pathogens. Presence/absence analysis assumed near-uniform sequencing depth across donors.

Amplification used 60 Vbeta primers and 13 Jbeta primers. Libraries were prepared by immunoSEQ multiplex PCR; TCRdb keeps only in-frame clonotypes and omits some of them. The table for this sample gives around 140,000 clones. CDR3 length equals 15 residues. V was trimmed by 1 base and J by 0 bases, leaving 11 bases between them. Remarks on this clone: Its matching antigen is unknown.

This chain connects TRBV5-3 to TRBJ2-7; D is undetermined. TRBV5-3 is sorted into the ORF group, with uncertain function. Sequenced sample: PBMCs. The source of this sequence is a woman aged 18-29 years in good health and CMV-seronegative. CDR3 residues: CARSLPRISSYEQYV. The CDR3, as DNA: TGTGCCAGAAGCTTGCCCAGGATCAGCTCCTACGAGCAGTACGTC.